The 21 T cell receptor beta chains given below trace back to one sample, sequenced in a study of technical replicates of blood from a few donors. Only in-frame clones appear in the TCRdb table, and some are missing; sequencing was by immunoSEQ multiplex PCR. Here the sample spans under 100,000 clones, approximately 86% being singletons. The sequenced material came from PBMCs. The source of these receptors is a human donor in good health. Some clones in this sample may be carry-over from other donors' samples.

The rearrangement links TRBV6-5 to TRBJ2-5; 8 bases fit TRBD2. The CDR3 runs to 15 residues. CDR1 is MNHEY, CDR2 SVGAGI, per germline. The V segment lost 8 bases and the J segment 5 bases; nucleotides outside the gene matches: 13. DNA of the CDR3: TGTGCCAGCCGCAGAGGGGCGGGAGGATCGGAGACCCAGTACTTC. Amino acid sequence: CASRRGAGGSETQYF.

The chain combines TRBV7-9 with TRBJ2-7; D gene uncertain. Trimming stripped 5 bases from V and 1 base from J, with 3 bases between. The CDR3 extends over 11 amino acids. Germline V CDR1 and CDR2: SEHNR, FQNEAQ (reference sequence). CDR3 sequence: CASSPSYEQYF. CDR3 in DNA: TGTGCCAGCAGCCCGTCCTACGAGCAGTACTTC.

The rearrangement links TRBV4-1 to TRBJ2-7, with 10 bases fitting TRBD2. The CDR3 is made up of 14 amino acids. The V and J ends lost 4 bases and 7 bases, in that order; junction bases with no gene match: 7. The germline gives CDR1 MGHRA, CDR2 YSYEKL. The CDR3 region has the DNA TGCGCCAGCAGCCCCCTCCTAGCGGGAGCTGAGCAGTACTTC. It yields the protein CASSPLLAGAEQYF.

This chain joins TRBV29-1 and TRBJ1-1, with 9 bases that match TRBD1. The CDR3 is 13 residues long. Germline V CDR1 and CDR2: SQVTM, ANQGSEA. Losses at the gene ends were 7 bases for V and 4 bases for J; bases not matched to a gene: 7. The CDR3 sequence is CSGIQGAATEAFF. The CDR3 bases are TGCAGCGGAATACAGGGGGCGGCCACTGAAGCTTTCTTT.

The gene calls are TRBV7-9 and TRBJ1-3; D is undetermined. CDR1 SEHNR and CDR2 FQNEAQ come from the germline V gene (reference sequence). V lost 9 bases to trimming and J lost 2 bases, with 23 bases between them. This CDR3 region has 17 residues. CDR3 sequence reads: CASHRDLGGTTGNTIYF. The CDR3 nucleotides read TGTGCCAGTCACCGGGATTTAGGAGGAACTACTGGAAACACCATATATTTT. The full variable domain, with the rest looked up from reference TRBV7-9 and TRBJ1-3, is DTGVSQNPRHKITKRGQNVTFRCDPISEHNRLYWYRQTLGQGPEFLTYFQNEAQLEKSRLLSDRFSAERPKGSFSTLEIQRTEQGDSAMYLCASHRDLGGTTGNTIYFGEGSWLTVV.

The chain has TRBV19 and TRBJ2-3, with 9 nucleotides matching TRBD2. CDR3 length equals 14 residues. Germline V gene data show CDR1 as LNHDA and CDR2 as SQIVND (reference sequence). V trimming: 7 bases; J trimming: 4 bases; junction bases outside the gene matches: 6. CDR3 region: CASTKREAPDTQYF. The CDR3 coding sequence is TGTGCCAGTACCAAGCGGGAGGCCCCAGATACGCAGTATTTT.

This clone was seen a few times. J is TRBJ1-1 and V is TRBV30; the D is unclear. Germline CDR1 is GTSNPN and CDR2 is SVGIG (reference sequence). The CDR3 runs 13 residues. Trimming cost V 3 bases and J 1 base, with 9 bases left between them. Here the CDR3 reads CAWRVGSNTEAFF. In DNA, the CDR3 is TGTGCCTGGAGGGTTGGCTCGAACACTGAAGCTTTCTTT.

The chain couples TRBV30 to TRBJ1-2, with D unresolved. The V and J ends lost 2 bases and 4 bases respectively, with 11 bases between them. The V gene's germline CDR1 is GTSNPN and CDR2 SVGIG (reference sequence). The CDR3 is 13 residues long. The CDR3 DNA sequence: TGTGCCTGGAGTCTCGGTGGAGGCTATGGCTACACCTTC. Translation gives CAWSLGGGYGYTF. The whole variable domain, filled in from reference TRBV30 and TRBJ1-2, reads SQTIHQWPATLVQPVGSPLSLECTVEGTSNPNLYWYRQAAGRGLQLLFYSVGIGQISSEVPQNLSASRPQDRQFILSSKKLLLSDSGFYLCAWSLGGGYGYTFGSGTRLTVV.

This clone has only a few counts. This rearrangement joins TRBV6-1 to TRBJ2-3; weak D call: TRBD2 (5 bases). Trimming left V 1 base short and J 0 bases short, with 8 bases between. The germline V gene encodes CDR1 MNHNS and CDR2 SASEGT. This CDR3 has 15 amino acids. CDR3 in amino acids: CASSEDSGSTDTQYF. CDR3 nucleotides: TGTGCCAGCAGTGAAGACAGCGGCAGCACAGATACGCAGTATTTT.

The V and J genes are TRBV2 and TRBJ1-6; D remains unclear. The V end lost 7 bases, the J end lost 5 bases, and 12 bases lay between the germline ends. CDR1 and CDR2 (germline): SNHLY, FYNNEI. The length of the CDR3 is 14 residues. The CDR3 DNA is TGTGCCAGCAAAAGAACAGAACATAATTCACCCCTCCACTTT. Its translation is CASKRTEHNSPLHF.

This chain uses TRBV9 with TRBJ2-7; a possible D gene is TRBD1 (6 bases). The ends were cut back, 3 bases at V and 5 bases at J, with 12 bases in the middle. Germline V CDR1 and CDR2: SGDLS, YYNGEE. The CDR3 is 13 amino acids. CDR3 sequence reads: CASSGPRGHEQYF. The CDR3 bases are TGTGCCAGCAGCGGACCCAGGGGACACGAGCAGTACTTC.

The V call is TRBV19, the J call TRBJ2-1; a weak D match, TRBD1 (6 bases). This CDR3 contains 17 residues. CDR1 LNHDA and CDR2 SQIVND come from the germline V gene (reference sequence). The ends were cut back, 7 bases at V and 0 bases at J, with 19 bases in the middle. This CDR3 is CASTKKAGVSSYNEQFF. Here the CDR3 DNA reads TGTGCCAGTACTAAAAAGGCAGGGGTTAGCTCCTACAATGAGCAGTTCTTC.

V usage is TRBV5-8 and J usage is TRBJ2-7, with unresolved D. The germline V gene has CDR1 SGHTS and CDR2 YDEGEE. This CDR3 region has 13 residues. Between the trimmed V and J ends, which lost 2 bases and 2 bases, there was a span of 8 bases. The CDR3: CASSFSIPYEQYF. CDR3 DNA sequence: TGTGCCAGCAGCTTCTCTATTCCCTACGAGCAGTACTTC.

The rearrangement links TRBV7-2 to TRBJ1-1; 8 bases are shared with TRBD1. Germline V gives CDR1 SGHTA, CDR2 FQGNSA. The ends lost 2 bases at V and 4 bases at J; junction bases unmatched: 9. The CDR3 extends over 16 amino acids. CDR3 sequence: CASSLQGALSGTEAFF. The CDR3 DNA reads as TGTGCCAGCAGCTTACAGGGGGCCCTTAGCGGCACTGAAGCTTTCTTT.

The chain joins TRBV7-8 to TRBJ2-7, with TRBD1 identical over 7 bases. Germline CDR1 is SGHVS and CDR2 is FQNEAQ. The ends lost 1 base at V and 3 bases at J; junction bases unmatched: 9. CDR3 size: 16 residues. The CDR3 region has the DNA TGTGCCAGCAGCTTAGTTCCGAGACAGGGAGTCTACGAGCAGTACTTC. This translates into CASSLVPRQGVYEQYF. Looking up the rest from reference TRBV7-8 and TRBJ2-7 gives the full variable domain: GAGVSQSPRYKVAKRGQDVALRCDPISGHVSLFWYQQALGQGPEFLTYFQNEAQLDKSGLPSDRFFAERPEGSVSTLKIQRTQQEDSAVYLCASSLVPRQGVYEQYFGPGTRLTVT.

This sequence joins TRBV6-5 and TRBJ2-1; 7 bases align to TRBD2. J lost 10 bases, V lost 5 bases, and 8 bases had no gene match. The CDR3 runs 13 residues. The germline V gene encodes CDR1 MNHEY and CDR2 SVGAGI. CDR3 DNA sequence: TGTGCCAGCAGTGACGGACTAGTTCGGGAGCAGTTCTTC. It yields the protein CASSDGLVREQFF.

This clone was seen once. The rearrangement joins TRBV9 to TRBJ2-3; weak D call: TRBD2 (5 bases). The germline CDR1 and CDR2 sequences are SGDLS and YYNGEE. This CDR3 has 13 residues. V shed 0 bases and J shed 6 bases, with 8 bases lying between them. CDR3 sequence reads: CASSVGESDTQYF. The CDR3 nucleotides read TGTGCCAGCAGCGTAGGGGAGAGCGATACGCAGTATTTT.

This clone was detected only a few times. The V call is TRBV5-6, the J call TRBJ2-3; 9 positions agree with TRBD2. Losses at the gene ends were 2 bases for V and 3 bases for J; bases not matched to a gene: 4. The CDR3 is 15 residues long. The germline V gene has CDR1 SGHDT and CDR2 YYEEEE. As DNA, the CDR3 is TGTGCCAGCAGCTTCAGTAGCGGGGGTACAGATACGCAGTATTTT. The encoded protein is CASSFSSGGTDTQYF.

In its sample, this clone ranks as medium-sized. The sample carries other DNA sequences with the same CDR3. V is TRBV18 and J is TRBJ1-1; weak D call: TRBD1 (5 bases). Per the germline V gene, CDR1 is KGHSH and CDR2 is LQKENI. The CDR3 sequence is 12 residues long. Trimming shortened V by 1 base and J by 8 bases, and 8 bases separated the two germline ends. Here the CDR3 reads CASSPRQGEAFF. CDR3 sequence (DNA): TGTGCCAGCTCACCACGGCAGGGAGAAGCTTTCTTT.

J is TRBJ2-1 and V is TRBV29-1, with D maybe TRBD1 (7 bases). V shed 4 bases and J shed 9 bases, with 13 bases lying between them. The CDR3 is 12 residues long. In germline, CDR1 is SQVTM, CDR2 ANQGSEA. CDR3 residues: CSVGQGSGEQFF. In DNA, the CDR3 is TGCAGCGTTGGACAGGGTAGCGGTGAGCAGTTCTTC.

This chain uses TRBV6-1 with TRBJ2-7; D not resolved. The germline V gene has CDR1 MNHNS and CDR2 SASEGT. The CDR3 length is 15 residues. Trimming stripped 11 bases from V and 5 bases from J, with 25 bases between. The CDR3 DNA sequence: TGTGCCGTTGAAGTCAGGCGAGCAGCTTGGGACGAGCAGTACTTC. Its protein is CAVEVRRAAWDEQYF.